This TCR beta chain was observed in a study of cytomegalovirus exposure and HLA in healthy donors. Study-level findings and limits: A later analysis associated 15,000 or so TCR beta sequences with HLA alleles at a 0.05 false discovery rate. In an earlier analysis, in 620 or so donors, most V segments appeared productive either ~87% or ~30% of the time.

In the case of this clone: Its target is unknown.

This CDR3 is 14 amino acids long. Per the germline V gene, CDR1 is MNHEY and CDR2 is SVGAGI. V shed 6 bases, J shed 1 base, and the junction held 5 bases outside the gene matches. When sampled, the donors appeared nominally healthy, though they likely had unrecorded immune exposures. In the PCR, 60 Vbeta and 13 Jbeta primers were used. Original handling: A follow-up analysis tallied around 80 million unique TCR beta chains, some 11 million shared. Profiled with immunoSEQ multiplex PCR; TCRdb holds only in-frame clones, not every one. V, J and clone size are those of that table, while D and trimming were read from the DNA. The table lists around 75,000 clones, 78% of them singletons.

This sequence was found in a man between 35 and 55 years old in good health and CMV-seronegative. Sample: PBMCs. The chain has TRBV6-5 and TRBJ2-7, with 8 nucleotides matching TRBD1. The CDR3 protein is CASRSYRGSYEQYF. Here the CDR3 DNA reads TGTGCCAGCAGATCCTACAGGGGGTCCTACGAGCAGTACTTC.